What follows are 17 T cell receptor beta chains derived from one specimen sequenced in a study of blood T cell repertoires in COVID-19 (dated by TCRdb to the early 2020s). The method was the immunoSEQ multiplex PCR assay. Imported from immuneACCESS, the table was reduced by TCRdb to in-frame sequences with V and J called. These copies leave out some clones; in studies compared against another copy, an unresolved V gene accounts for under half, and the cause of the remainder is not known. In this sample the table shows about 54,000 clones, 90% of which occur a single time. The ten largest clones add up to roughly 7.6% of the sample. Sequencing was performed on peripheral blood. Source of these receptors: a woman between 40 and 55 years old with active COVID-19.

The rearrangement links TRBV5-1 to TRBJ2-3; 7 nucleotides agree with TRBD1. Germline V gene lookup returns CDR1 SGHRS and CDR2 YFSETQ. The CDR3 sequence is 14 residues long. V lost 4 bases, J lost 1 base, and 3 bases stayed unmatched. CDR3 region: CASSPTGGTDTQYF. The CDR3 DNA sequence: TGCGCCAGCAGCCCAACAGGGGGCACAGATACGCAGTATTTT.

The chain links TRBV14 to TRBJ1-4; a weak D match, TRBD1 (6 bases). Trimming stripped 4 bases from V and 1 base from J, with 13 bases between. This CDR3 spans 16 amino acids. Germline CDR1 and CDR2: SGHDN and FVKESK. The CDR3 DNA follows: TGTGCCAGCAGCCTGCAGGGGTTGGGAACTAATGAAAAACTGTTTTTT. Amino acids: CASSLQGLGTNEKLFF.

The chain recombines TRBV5-6 with TRBJ2-5, with 8 bases that match TRBD2. Losses at the gene ends were 7 bases for V and 7 bases for J; bases not matched to a gene: 18. Germline V gene lookup returns CDR1 SGHDT and CDR2 YYEEEE. This CDR3 comprises 16 residues. The CDR3 loop is CASARSVLAVDGTQYF. DNA for the CDR3: TGTGCCAGCGCAAGGAGTGTACTAGCGGTGGATGGGACCCAGTACTTC.

J is TRBJ1-2 and V is TRBV6-5, with TRBD1 as a possible D gene (5 bases). V lost 5 bases to trimming and J lost 8 bases, with 15 bases between them. The length of the CDR3 is 13 residues. Germline lookup yields CDR1 MNHEY and CDR2 SVGAGI. The CDR3 sequence is CASSQGLQAGYTF. CDR3 DNA sequence: TGTGCCAGCAGTCAGGGACTTCAAGCCGGCTACACCTTC.

This sequence joins TRBV7-9 and TRBJ1-1, with TRBD1 matching 11 bases. CDR1 and CDR2 (germline): SEHNR, FQNEAQ (reference sequence). The CDR3 is 14 amino acids. Trimming took 2 bases from V and 7 from J; bases not matched to a gene: 3. In nucleotides, the CDR3 is TGTGCCAGCAGCTTACTGGGACAGGGGGGTGAAGCTTTCTTT. Residues: CASSLLGQGGEAFF.

The genes are TRBV11-2 and TRBJ1-4, with D possibly TRBD1 on 5 matching bases. The CDR3 covers 15 residues. V lost 5 bases and J lost 8, with 18 bases in between. Germline-derived CDR1 and CDR2 are SGHAT and FQNNGV. The CDR3 loop is CASSPIGTRGEKLFF. Here the CDR3 DNA reads TGTGCCAGCAGCCCAATCGGGACGCGGGGCGAAAAACTGTTTTTT.

V gene TRBV5-1 combines with J gene TRBJ2-7; a possible D gene is TRBD2 (6 bases). The V end was cut by 0 bases, the J end by 1 base, with 11 bases between. There are 15 residues in the CDR3. Germline assignment: CDR1 SGHRS and CDR2 YFSETQ. CDR3 coding DNA: TGCGCCAGCAGCTTGGGTGGCGGGGCATCCTACGAGCAGTACTTC. It codes for CASSLGGGASYEQYF.

DNA for the CDR3: TGTGCCAGCAGCCCCCAATTGGGGGCAGGGGAGCAGTACTTC. Translating it yields CASSPQLGAGEQYF. V and J are TRBV5-6 and TRBJ2-7; TRBD1 might be the D (6 bases). Germline V CDR1 and CDR2: SGHDT, YYEEEE. CDR3 size: 14 residues. The V gene lost 4 bases and the J gene lost 7 bases, with 18 bases spanning the gap.

The chain employs TRBV6-5 and TRBJ1-1; D not certain. The CDR3 spans 14 residues. The V end lost 5 bases, the J end lost 5 bases, and 15 bases lay between the germline ends. Germline loops: CDR1 MNHEY, CDR2 SVGAGI. CDR3 bases: TGTGCCAGCAGTCCATCCGGGATGTGGACTGAAGCTTTCTTT. Its protein is CASSPSGMWTEAFF.

V and J are TRBV25-1 and TRBJ1-6, with D tentatively TRBD1 (6 bases). Germline V gene data show CDR1 as MGHDK and CDR2 as SYGVNS. The V end was cut by 0 bases, the J end by 7 bases, with 13 bases between. The CDR3 is 16 residues long. CDR3 nucleotides: TGTGCCAGCAGTGAATACCAGGGGCCAAAAAATTCACCCCTCCACTTT. It codes for CASSEYQGPKNSPLHF.

The chain carries TRBV2 and TRBJ1-5, with 8 positions matching TRBD1. The J segment lost 1 base and the V segment lost 6 bases, leaving 5 bases of the junction unmatched. Per germline, CDR1 SNHLY and CDR2 FYNNEI. This CDR3 is 15 amino acids long. CDR3: CASRDRVNSNQPQHF. In DNA form, the CDR3 reads TGTGCCAGCAGGGACAGGGTTAACAGCAATCAGCCCCAGCATTTT.

The chain couples TRBV5-1 to TRBJ2-1; 14 bases match TRBD2. Germline trimming cut 0 bases from V and 9 bases from J; bases unmatched to any gene: 5. CDR1 and CDR2 (germline): SGHRS, YFSETQ. This CDR3 has 16 amino acids. The CDR3 sequence: CASSLATGLAGVEQFF. CDR3 nucleotides: TGCGCCAGCAGCTTGGCCACGGGACTAGCGGGGGTTGAGCAGTTCTTC.

The J gene is TRBJ2-2, the V gene TRBV7-2, with 11 bases matching TRBD2. Looked up from germline, CDR1 is SGHTA and CDR2 is FQGNSA. With 4 bases clipped from V and 5 bases from J, the junction kept 6 bases outside the gene matches. The CDR3 consists of 16 residues. The CDR3 region is CASSSTRTSGTGELFF. CDR3 in DNA: TGTGCCAGCAGCTCTACTCGGACTAGCGGGACCGGGGAGCTGTTTTTT.

The rearrangement links TRBV18 to TRBJ2-5, with TRBD2 matching over 11 bases. Per the germline V gene, CDR1 is KGHSH and CDR2 is LQKENI. V trimming: 0 bases; J trimming: 4 bases; junction bases outside the gene matches: 7. The CDR3 covers 17 residues. The CDR3 region is CASSPPLLAGGRETQYF. CDR3 coding DNA: TGTGCCAGCTCACCACCTTTGCTAGCGGGGGGCCGAGAGACCCAGTACTTC.

The J gene is TRBJ2-5, the V gene TRBV7-9; 8 bases are a match to TRBD1. The V and J ends lost 5 bases and 4 bases, in that order; junction bases with no gene match: 9. The CDR3 is 15 amino acids. The germline gives CDR1 SEHNR, CDR2 FQNEAQ (reference sequence). The CDR3 region has the DNA TGTGCCAGCAGCCGCGGCGGACAGGGAAGAGAGACCCAGTACTTC. Amino acid sequence: CASSRGGQGRETQYF.

V is TRBV9 and J is TRBJ2-3; 12 bases are shared with TRBD2. The germline V gene encodes CDR1 SGDLS and CDR2 YYNGEE. The J segment lost 1 base and the V segment lost 0 bases, leaving 6 bases of the junction unmatched. The CDR3 loop spans 18 amino acids. In nucleotides, the CDR3 is TGTGCCAGCAGCGTAGGTCTAGCGGGGGGGCGGGGCACAGATACGCAGTATTTT. It is translated as CASSVGLAGGRGTDTQYF.

The chain employs TRBV12-5 and TRBJ1-2; D unresolved. CDR1 is LGHNT and CDR2 is FRNRAP in the germline V gene. This CDR3 has 13 amino acids. The V gene lost 1 base and the J gene lost 0 bases, with 3 bases spanning the gap. The CDR3 DNA sequence: TGTGCTAGTGGTTTGGGAGCTAACTATGGCTACACCTTC. Its protein product is CASGLGANYGYTF.